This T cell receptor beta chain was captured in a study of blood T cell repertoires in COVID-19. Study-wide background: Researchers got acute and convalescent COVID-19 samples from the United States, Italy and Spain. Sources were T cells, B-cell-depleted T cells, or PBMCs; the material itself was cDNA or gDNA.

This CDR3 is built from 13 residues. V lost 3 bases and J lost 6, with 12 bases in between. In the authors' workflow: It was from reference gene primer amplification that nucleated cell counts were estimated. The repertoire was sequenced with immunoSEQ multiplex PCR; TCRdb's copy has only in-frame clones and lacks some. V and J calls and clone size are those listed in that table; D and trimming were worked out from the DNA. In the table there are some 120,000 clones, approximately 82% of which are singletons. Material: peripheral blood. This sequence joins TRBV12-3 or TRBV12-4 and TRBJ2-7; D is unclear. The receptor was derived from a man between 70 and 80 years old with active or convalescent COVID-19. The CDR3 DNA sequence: TGTGCCAGCAGTTTTGAGGCGCGAAGCGAGCAGTACTTC. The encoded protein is CASSFEARSEQYF.